This T cell receptor (beta chain) derives from a study of T cells in Graves' hyperthyroidism and ophthalmopathy. This clonotype was seen ten or more times. Based on clinical symptoms, serum thyroxine and TRAb, thyroid ultrasound and orbital computed tomography, diagnoses were reached. Unmatched junction bases numbered 8, after V lost 2 bases and J lost 3 bases. Germline CDR1 MNHEY, CDR2 SVGEGT. CDR3 size: 17 residues. The source material, RNA transcripts, was used to amplify TCR beta CDR3 regions. HTBI primers were the set used in a first-round RT-PCR of the TCR CDR3. Each CDR3 protein gets one entry after TCRdb re-called the multiplex PCR reads with MiXCR. The repertoire has about 500,000 distinct CDR3 sequences, around 16% of them found once; the top ten carry about 29%.

This TCR was sampled from a woman in her twenties or thirties with Graves' ophthalmopathy. Sequenced sample: blood. The chain uses TRBV6-2 or TRBV6-3 and TRBJ2-1; TRBD2 aligns across 9 bases. CDR3 loop: CASSYGSTSGFYNEQFF. CDR3 coding DNA: TGTGCCAGCAGTTACGGATCGACTAGCGGATTCTACAATGAGCAGTTCTTC.